Shown below are 16 T cell receptor beta chains from a single sample sequenced in a study of cytomegalovirus exposure and HLA in healthy donors. The primer mix had 60 Vbeta and 13 Jbeta primers. Libraries were prepared by immunoSEQ multiplex PCR; TCRdb keeps only in-frame clonotypes and omits some of them. The sample holds just under 250,000 clones, 82% seen once. Sequencing was done on a sample of PBMCs. Receptor source: a woman aged 40 to 49 in good health and CMV-seropositive.

The gene calls are TRBV11-3 and TRBJ1-2; D not certain. The CDR3 contains 12 residues. The germline V and J ends were trimmed by 5 bases and 8 bases, with 12 bases remaining between them. Germline assignment: CDR1 SGHNT and CDR2 YENEEA. This CDR3 is CASSLGSGGYTF. In DNA, the CDR3 is TGTGCCAGCAGCCTCGGTTCGGGAGGCTACACCTTC. The full variable domain, rest sourced from reference TRBV11-3 and TRBJ1-2, is EAGVVQSPRYKIIEKKQPVAFWCNPISGHNTLYWYLQNLGQGPELLIRYENEEAVDDSQLPKDRFSAERLKGVDSTLKIQPAELGDSAVYLCASSLGSGGYTFGSGTRLTVV.

This chain links TRBV7-2 with TRBJ2-3, with 12 bases that match TRBD2. The germline V gene has CDR1 SGHTA and CDR2 FQGNSA. Trimming at V came to 4 bases and at J to 5 bases, leaving 1 base not matched to a gene. The CDR3 is 14 residues long. As DNA, the CDR3 is TGTGCCAGCAGCTCGGGACTAGCGGGAGATACGCAGTATTTT. Translated: CASSSGLAGDTQYF.

The rearrangement joins TRBV5-4 to TRBJ1-2, with D tentatively TRBD1 (6 bases). V gave up 4 bases and J gave up 6 bases, with 10 bases separating them. This CDR3 comprises 12 residues. The V gene's germline CDR1 is SGHNT and CDR2 YYREEE (reference sequence). The CDR3 here is CASSTGWDGYTF. In DNA form, the CDR3 reads TGTGCCAGCAGCACAGGGTGGGATGGCTACACCTTC.

The chain uses TRBV4-3 and TRBJ2-3; 16 nucleotides match TRBD2. The CDR3 covers 20 residues. J was trimmed by 5 bases and V by 0 bases; bases with no gene match: 11. The germline CDR1 and CDR2 sequences are LGHNA and YSLEER. CDR3 amino acids: CASSQDTGLAGGHYLDTQYF. The CDR3 DNA reads as TGCGCCAGCAGCCAAGATACGGGACTAGCGGGGGGGCACTACCTAGATACGCAGTATTTT.

This clone was recorded only once. CDR3 in DNA: TGTGCCAGCAGCTCCCTATTGACAGGCCGTAACTATGGCTACACCTTC. This sequence encodes CASSSLLTGRNYGYTF. The rearrangement uses TRBV7-2 and TRBJ1-2, with D perhaps matching TRBD1 (6 bases). V lost 4 bases, J lost 1 base, and 16 bases lay in between. Germline V gene sequence: CDR1 SGHTA, CDR2 FQGNSA. The CDR3 runs 16 residues.

The chain carries TRBV5-8 and TRBJ2-2; 7 nucleotides match TRBD2. CDR3 length: 15 residues. Germline lookup yields CDR1 SGHTS and CDR2 YDEGEE. The V and J ends lost 2 bases and 4 bases, in that order; junction bases with no gene match: 5. The CDR3 is CASSFSGGATGELFF. The CDR3 DNA sequence: TGTGCCAGCAGCTTCTCGGGGGGTGCCACCGGGGAGCTGTTTTTT.

Details on this clone: Other DNA sequences in this specimen translate into the identical CDR3. The rearrangement uses TRBV7-2 and TRBJ2-5; 15 nucleotides agree with TRBD2. The CDR3 sequence is 16 residues long. The germline V gene encodes CDR1 SGHTA and CDR2 FQGNSA. V shed 5 bases and J 5 bases; nucleotides not matched to a gene: 6. The CDR3 protein is CASSRGLAGGEETQYF. CDR3 in DNA: TGTGCCAGCAGCAGGGGACTAGCGGGGGGCGAGGAGACCCAGTACTTC.

The chain couples TRBV2 to TRBJ1-4; 8 nucleotides align to TRBD1. The CDR3 is 15 residues long. Germline CDR1 SNHLY, CDR2 FYNNEI. The ends lost 6 bases at V and 5 bases at J; junction bases unmatched: 8. DNA for the CDR3: TGTGCCAGCAGCCTCCTGACAGGGGAAAATGAAAAACTGTTTTTT. Amino acid sequence: CASSLLTGENEKLFF.

This chain joins TRBV6-5 and TRBJ2-7, with 9 bases fitting TRBD1. Trimming removed 5 bases from V and 2 bases from J; junction bases left unmatched: 4. Germline lookup yields CDR1 MNHEY and CDR2 SVGAGI. The CDR3 is 14 amino acids. DNA of the CDR3: TGTGCCAGCAGTCAGGACAGGGGTCCCTACGAGCAGTACTTC. Protein: CASSQDRGPYEQYF.

The V and J genes are TRBV7-5 and TRBJ2-7; TRBD2, the D gene given by the table, was not confirmed from the DNA. TRBV7-5 is an annotated pseudogene. The CDR3 consists of 16 residues. CDR3 DNA sequence: TGTGTCAGAAGCTTAGCGGGGAGGGGGGTTGACTACGAGCAGTACTTC. It translates to CVRSLAGRGVDYEQYF.

The rearrangement links TRBV29-1 to TRBJ1-2; 9 positions agree with TRBD1. The V gene's germline CDR1 is SQVTM and CDR2 ANQGSEA. The CDR3 consists of 11 residues. V was clipped by 6 bases and J by 5 bases; unmatched bases: 1. The CDR3 nucleotides are TGCAGCGTGGGACAGGGTTATGGCTACACCTTC. Translating gives CSVGQGYGYTF.

The V gene is TRBV11-3, the J gene TRBJ2-5; D perhaps matches TRBD2 (6 bases). Germline CDR1 SGHNT, CDR2 YENEEA. The CDR3 is 14 amino acids. The V gene lost 1 base and the J gene lost 1 base, with 7 bases spanning the gap. The CDR3 coding sequence is TGTGCCAGCAGCTTAGGGGGGGTCCAAGAGACCCAGTACTTC. Translated: CASSLGGVQETQYF.

The rearrangement uses TRBV9 and TRBJ2-7; D may be TRBD2 (5 bases). The V gene lost 2 bases and the J gene lost 5 bases, with 17 bases spanning the gap. The CDR3 consists of 15 residues. The V gene's germline CDR1 is SGDLS and CDR2 YYNGEE. CDR3 amino acids: CASSVRPTGVDEQYF. The CDR3 region has the DNA TGTGCCAGCAGCGTTAGACCTACCGGGGTCGACGAGCAGTACTTC. Full variable domain (remainder filled in from reference TRBV9 and TRBJ2-7): DSGVTQTPKHLITATGQRVTLRCSPRSGDLSVYWYQQSLDQGLQFLIQYYNGEERAKGNILERFSAQQFPDLHSELNLSSLELGDSALYFCASSVRPTGVDEQYFGPGTRLTVT.

The J gene is TRBJ1-1, the V gene TRBV5-1, with D unclear. The CDR3 sequence is 16 residues long. Germline V CDR1 and CDR2: SGHRS, YFSETQ. V was trimmed by 0 bases and J by 1 base, leaving 13 bases between them. The CDR3 nucleotides are TGCGCCAGCAGCTTGGTAACGTCCTGGGCGAACACTGAAGCTTTCTTT. It codes for CASSLVTSWANTEAFF.

The chain couples TRBV5-1 to TRBJ1-2; tentatively, D is TRBD1 (5 bases). The germline gives CDR1 SGHRS, CDR2 YFSETQ. The V and J ends lost 3 bases and 5 bases respectively, with 20 bases between them. The CDR3 is 16 residues long. For the CDR3, the DNA is TGCGCCAGCAGCTCTGACGGGTCGGGCGGGGGATATGGCTACACCTTC. Its protein is CASSSDGSGGGYGYTF.

The chain combines TRBV7-2 with TRBJ2-5, with 9 bases fitting TRBD2. J lost 3 bases, V lost 1 base, and 0 bases had no gene match. The CDR3 extends over 14 amino acids. Germline V gene data show CDR1 as SGHTA and CDR2 as FQGNSA. In nucleotides, the CDR3 is TGTGCCAGCAGCTTAGGACTAGCGGAAGAGACCCAGTACTTC. It translates to CASSLGLAEETQYF.